One and the same sample provided the 5 T cell receptor beta chains below, sequenced in a study of blood T cell repertoires in COVID-19. Clones were sequenced by immunoSEQ multiplex PCR, and TCRdb holds only the in-frame ones, with some missing. The profile shows tens of thousands of clones, approximately 80% of them singletons. What was sequenced was peripheral blood. The receptors were sampled from a man older than 75 with acute or convalescent COVID-19.

V and J are TRBV28 and TRBJ1-2; D is possibly TRBD1 (6 bases). The CDR3 has 12 amino acids. Germline V gene lookup returns CDR1 MDHEN and CDR2 SYDVKM. The V and J ends lost 7 bases and 8 bases respectively, with 14 bases between them. CDR3 DNA: TGTGCCAGCAATACAGGGTCGTGGGGCTACACCTTC. The encoded protein is CASNTGSWGYTF.

This clone was picked up a small number of times. This chain uses TRBV4-2 with TRBJ1-1; TRBD1 agrees at 7 bases. The CDR3 is 12 residues long. In germline, CDR1 is LGHNA, CDR2 YNFKEQ. V trimming: 6 bases; J trimming: 10 bases; junction bases outside the gene matches: 8. The CDR3 DNA sequence: TGTGCCAGCAGTCGCTCCGACAGGGTAGCTTTCTTT. It is translated as CASSRSDRVAFF.

The V gene is TRBV7-2, the J gene TRBJ1-2; D is perhaps TRBD1 (5 bases). With 5 bases removed from V and 5 bases from J, the gap between germline ends came to 9 bases. The length of the CDR3 is 12 residues. Germline-derived CDR1 and CDR2 are SGHTA and FQGNSA. In DNA form, the CDR3 reads TGTGCCAGCAGCCCGGACATTTATGGCTACACCTTC. It yields the protein CASSPDIYGYTF.

The chain recombines TRBV27 with TRBJ1-1; 9 positions agree with TRBD1. V was pared by 1 base and J by 1 base, with 4 bases of the junction left unmatched. CDR1 MNHEY and CDR2 SMNVEV come from the germline V gene (reference sequence). The CDR3 is 16 amino acids. CDR3 protein: CASSLWAGQGNTEAFF. For the CDR3, the DNA is TGTGCCAGCAGTTTATGGGCGGGACAGGGGAACACTGAAGCTTTCTTT.

The sample holds one count of this clone. The V call is TRBV6-6, the J call TRBJ2-6, with D maybe TRBD2 (5 bases). The CDR3 loop spans 15 amino acids. V shed 6 bases and J shed 1 base, with 10 bases lying between them. Germline CDR1 reads MNHNY; CDR2 reads SVGAGI (reference sequence). DNA of the CDR3: TGTGCCAGCAGCTTACGGGGTTCTGGGGCCAACGTCCTGACTTTC. Translated: CASSLRGSGANVLTF.